The rows below give T cell receptor beta chains drawn from one sample of a study of blood T cell repertoires in COVID-19. Profiled with immunoSEQ multiplex PCR; TCRdb holds only in-frame clones, not every one. The sample carries 70,000 or so clones, around 88% recorded once. Sequencing was carried out using peripheral blood. The receptors were sampled from a man aged 35 to 55 with COVID-19, enrolled during active disease. The conserved cysteine and the conserved F or W are not part of the CDR3 here. The D gene is left open where the match is weak. Clone sizes are given selectively: once, few, many, or a class where the clone is expanded.

>TRBV5-1|NA|TRBD1
ASSPGTAPSQETQY
>TRBV30|NA|TRBD2
AWRPSPGLGQY
>TRBV10-1|NA|TRBD1
ASSTRTGNPGELF
>TRBV28|NA|NA
ASSFPGAKNIQY
>TRBV9|NA|NA
ASSVGQQGVYEQY
>TRBV20-1|NA|TRBD1
SASVDRAPIPLAF
>TRBV28|NA|NA
ASRTRGSNFYEQY
>TRBV29-1|NA|NA
SAMGQPGGTGELF
>TRBV5-5|NA|TRBD1
ASSAGQGDDSPLH
>TRBV13|NA|NA
ASSYRDTEKLF
>TRBV18|once|TRBD1
ASSRTGEGEQY
>TRBV10-3|NA|NA
ASRQKS
>TRBV7-9|NA|NA
ASSLGRGGQPQH
>TRBV19|NA|TRBD1
ASSIGQGSSNSPLH
>TRBV28|large|NA
ASSLEQAVGTEAF
>TRBV6-6|once|TRBD1
ASSYPPSRTGDGYT
>TRBV5-1|NA|TRBD2
ASSSGASGGVTDTQY
>TRBV5-1|NA|TRBD2
ASSLDGGGLSNEQF
>TRBV28|once|NA
ASAGQYNSPLH
>TRBV4-2|NA|TRBD1
ASRETGGAGAF
>TRBV10-3|NA|TRBD2
AISGGRGGASYEQY
>TRBV5-1|NA|NA
ASTRDTMNTEAF
>TRBV19|once|TRBD1
ASSEDRTNTGELF
>TRBV7-2|NA|NA
ASSPGQLGNQPQH
>TRBV6-5|NA|TRBD1
ASSIPGQSYGYT
>TRBV27|few|NA
ASSLSGVSSGANVLT
>TRBV5-1|NA|TRBD1
ASSIPGQVSYEQY
>TRBV5-1|NA|TRBD1
ASSLSQGEWYGYT
>TRBV6-5|NA|TRBD1
ATGLPGTVNEKLF
>TRBV2|few|NA
ASKRGSYNSPLH
>TRBV4-1|large|NA
ASSQEEGLLNTEAF
>TRBV11-2|NA|TRBD2
ASSSVAGVHNEQF
>TRBV2|NA|TRBD1
ASELDRGDYGYT
>TRBV12-5|NA|NA
ASGFGPTDTQY